This entry concerns a single TCR beta chain. Its antigen remains unknown. Trimming took off 3 bases at V and 3 bases at J, with 14 bases between the two ends. Germline values: CDR1 SGHDN, CDR2 FVKESK. CDR3 length: 15 residues. These data are taken from a study of CD8+ T cells in alopecia areata. Overall study findings and caveats: Throughout tofacitinib, many expanded lesional clones continued to persist in scalp and blood. Lesional scalp, especially alopecia totalis/universalis, showed higher clonality than normal scalp. Among the top 100, expanded CD8+ clones were significantly decreased by tofacitinib, as was scalp clonality.

Extraction of RNA preceded its reverse transcription into cDNA, which served as the sequencing template. Sequenced by immunoSEQ multiplex PCR; TCRdb stores in-frame clones only, minus some. The sample shows about 210,000 clones, approximately 40% of them seen only once. Treatment denoted: oral pan-JAK inhibitor, 5-10 mg twice daily. The V call is TRBV14, the J call TRBJ1-1, with D maybe TRBD1 (5 bases). The sample in question was CD4+ T cells sorted from blood, obtained between weeks 36 and 40, from a patient treated with tofacitinib. This sequence was found in a human donor with alopecia areata. The CDR3 nucleotides read TGTGCCAGCAGCCATCCTCGAGGGGTTTACACTGAAGCTTTCTTT. Translated, it gives CASSHPRGVYTEAFF.